These 4 T cell receptor beta chains share one sample of origin, sequenced in a study of CD8 T cells in ankylosing spondylitis. TCRdb reprocessed the 5' RACE reads via MiXCR and lists one record per CDR3 protein. This table has some 270,000 distinct CDR3 sequences, about 20% appearing once. The sample comprised blood, either unsorted or a sorted T cell fraction (not recorded which). The receptors were gathered from a male donor with ankylosing spondylitis or in good health (not recorded which).

This clonotype has a count of ten or more. This chain connects TRBV5-1 to TRBJ1-1; TRBD1 agrees at 9 bases. The length of the CDR3 is 13 residues. Looked up from germline, CDR1 is SGHRS and CDR2 is YFSETQ. Trimming at V came to 5 bases and at J to 4 bases, leaving 3 bases not matched to a gene. CDR3 in DNA: TGCGCCAGCAGACAGACAGGGGGCACTGAAGCTTTCTTT. This sequence encodes CASRQTGGTEAFF.

This clonotype was counted ten times or more. The V and J genes are TRBV18 and TRBJ2-7; TRBD1 is a possible D gene (5 bases). V gave up 0 bases and J gave up 6 bases, with 12 bases separating them. CDR3 length: 14 amino acids. CDR1 KGHSH and CDR2 LQKENI come from the germline V gene. DNA for the CDR3: TGTGCCAGCTCACCACCGCAGGGCTGGGGCGAGCAGTACTTC. Its protein product is CASSPPQGWGEQYF.

The V gene is TRBV12-3 or TRBV12-4, the J gene TRBJ2-1; 8 positions agree with TRBD2. After removal of 5 bases from V and 4 bases from J, the junction contained 22 bases not matched to a gene. The CDR3 covers 20 residues. The CDR3, as DNA: TGTGCCAGCAGTCCCCGGGTGGGTGGGGGCGGGAGGACCCCTTACAATGAGCAGTTCTTC. Amino acid sequence: CASSPRVGGGGRTPYNEQFF.

V gene TRBV5-1 combines with J gene TRBJ2-1, with 8 bases aligning to TRBD2. The CDR3 consists of 15 residues. J gave up 7 bases and V 7 bases, and 13 bases lay outside the gene matches. Germline V lookup: CDR1 SGHRS, CDR2 YFSETQ. The CDR3 DNA sequence: TGCGCCAGCCGACCGGGGGGGAGGGCGCGAAATGAGCAGTTCTTC. Translation: CASRPGGRARNEQFF.